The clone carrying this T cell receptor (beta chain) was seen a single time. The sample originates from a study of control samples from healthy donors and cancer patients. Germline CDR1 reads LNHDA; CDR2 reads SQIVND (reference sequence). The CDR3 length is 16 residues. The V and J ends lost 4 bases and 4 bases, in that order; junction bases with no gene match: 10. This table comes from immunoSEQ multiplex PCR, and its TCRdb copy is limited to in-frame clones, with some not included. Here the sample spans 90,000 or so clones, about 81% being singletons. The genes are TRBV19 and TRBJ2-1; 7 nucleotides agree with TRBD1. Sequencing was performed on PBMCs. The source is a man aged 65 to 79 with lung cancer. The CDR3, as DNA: TGTGCCAGTAGTAGGGTCGGGGACAGCCTTTACAATGAGCAGTTCTTC. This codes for CASSRVGDSLYNEQFF.